The rows below give T cell receptor beta chains drawn from one sample of a study of technical replicates of blood from a handful of donors. TCRdb's copy holds only in-frame clones and misses some; the assay was immunoSEQ multiplex PCR. Here the sample spans 85,000 or so clones, 85% to 95% being singletons. Specimen: T cells isolated from PBMCs. All receptors derive from a human donor in good health. Each CDR3 is given with its conserved first and last residue. The D gene is left open where the match is weak. Rows give clone size only sometimes, using once, few, many, or a class for an expanded clone.

J	D	size	V	CDR3	DNA
TRBJ1-5	TRBD1	few	TRBV19	CAITGTAGGPQHF	TGTGCCATTACCGGGACAGCCGGGGGGCCCCAGCATTTT
TRBJ2-7	-	-	TRBV6-5	CASSYTGGRYEQYF	TGTGCCAGCAGTTACACTGGGGGCCGGTACGAGCAGTACTTC
TRBJ2-2	-	once	TRBV29-1	CSVKMLAGNTGELFF	TGCAGCGTGAAAATGCTGGCGGGGAACACCGGGGAGCTGTTTTTT
TRBJ1-2	-	-	TRBV4-1	CASSQVYSPAGGYTF	TGCGCCAGCAGCCAAGTTTACAGCCCTGCAGGGGGCTACACCTTC
TRBJ2-2	TRBD2	-	TRBV15	CATYRGQGLFGELFF	TGTGCCACCTACCGCGGCCAGGGACTATTCGGGGAGCTGTTTTTT
TRBJ1-5	TRBD1	-	TRBV28	CASSVGQGGGFGHQPQHF	TGTGCCAGCAGTGTCGGACAGGGAGGTGGTTTTGGGCATCAGCCCCAGCATTTT
TRBJ2-1	-	-	TRBV7-2	CASTFFPGKDEQFF	TGTGCCAGCACCTTTTTCCCGGGGAAGGATGAGCAGTTCTTC
TRBJ2-1	-	-	TRBV5-4	CASSLDPGIYNEQFF	TGTGCCAGCAGCTTGGATCCGGGGATTTACAATGAGCAGTTCTTC
TRBJ2-1	TRBD1	-	TRBV6-1	CASSGRQGRSYNEQFF	TGTGCCAGCAGTGGTAGACAGGGCCGCTCCTACAATGAGCAGTTCTTC
TRBJ2-1	TRBD2	-	TRBV30	CACGGGPNEQFF	TGTGCCTGCGGCGGGGGGCCCAATGAGCAGTTCTTC
TRBJ1-1	TRBD1	-	TRBV19	CASSLFTGQGSEAFF	TGTGCCAGTAGCCTATTTACCGGACAGGGCTCTGAAGCTTTCTTT
TRBJ1-2	TRBD1	-	TRBV2	CASGYDRGNYGYTF	TGTGCCAGCGGATACGACAGGGGGAACTATGGCTACACCTTC
TRBJ2-1	TRBD1	once	TRBV5-1	CASYRGQGDEQFF	TGCGCCAGCTACAGGGGTCAGGGGGATGAGCAGTTCTTC
TRBJ1-5	-	-	TRBV28	CASSLNRALGLPQHF	TGTGCCAGCAGTCTTAACAGGGCTTTAGGGTTGCCCCAGCATTTT
TRBJ2-3	TRBD2	-	TRBV6-5	CASSYGGRGTDTQYF	TGTGCCAGCAGCTACGGGGGGAGAGGCACAGATACGCAGTATTTT
TRBJ2-5	TRBD1	-	TRBV7-8	CASSLRDSQETQYF	TGTGCCAGCAGTCTGAGGGACAGCCAAGAGACCCAGTACTTC
TRBJ2-7	-	once	TRBV28	CASTPRLGHYEQYF	TGTGCCAGCACCCCCAGGCTTGGTCACTACGAGCAGTACTTC
TRBJ2-1	TRBD2	-	TRBV5-6	CASSPSGRASPYNEQFF	TGTGCCAGCAGCCCTAGCGGGAGAGCAAGCCCCTACAATGAGCAGTTCTTC
TRBJ2-7	-	-	TRBV27	CASSHSSYEQYF	TGTGCCAGCAGTCACAGTTCCTACGAGCAGTACTTC
TRBJ1-2	-	-	TRBV30	CAWMYSYGYTF	TGTGCCTGGATGTATTCCTATGGCTACACCTTC
TRBJ2-7	-	-	TRBV4-2	CASSQDGTGLYEQYF	TGTGCCAGCAGCCAAGATGGAACAGGGTTGTACGAGCAGTACTTC
TRBJ2-7	-	once	TRBV14	CASSPNSGITLGEQYF	TGTGCCAGCAGCCCGAATTCAGGTATCACGCTTGGCGAGCAGTACTTC
TRBJ2-3	-	-	TRBV25-1	CASRAQGDTQYF	TGTGCCAGCAGAGCCCAGGGAGATACGCAGTATTTT
TRBJ2-2	TRBD2	-	TRBV2	CASSGGGPNTGELFF	TGTGCCAGCAGCGGGGGGGGTCCGAACACCGGGGAGCTGTTTTTT
TRBJ2-3	TRBD2	-	TRBV4-1	CASSQVSSGSAIAADTQYF	TGCGCCAGCAGCCAAGTGTCTAGCGGGAGCGCCATCGCAGCAGATACGCAGTATTTT
TRBJ1-1	TRBD1	-	TRBV5-1	CASSFTGTAAEAFF	TGCGCCAGCAGCTTTACCGGGACAGCAGCTGAAGCTTTCTTT
TRBJ1-5	TRBD1	-	TRBV7-8	CASSLTLFDRGIQPQHF	TGTGCCAGCAGCTTAACGTTGTTTGACAGGGGAATTCAGCCCCAGCATTTT
TRBJ1-2	TRBD1	once	TRBV6-1	CASTILGTGYGYTF	TGTGCCAGCACCATTTTAGGGACAGGCTATGGCTACACCTTC
TRBJ1-1	-	-	TRBV6-1	CASKNRRRNTEAFF	TGTGCCAGCAAAAATAGACGGAGGAACACTGAAGCTTTCTTT
TRBJ2-3	TRBD2	-	TRBV2	CASSRLAGGVDTQYF	TGTGCCAGCAGTCGACTAGCGGGGGGAGTGGATACGCAGTATTTT
TRBJ2-1	TRBD2	-	TRBV9	CASSVVAGGPNEQFF	TGTGCCAGCAGCGTAGTAGCGGGGGGGCCCAATGAGCAGTTCTTC
TRBJ2-7	-	-	TRBV7-9	CASSLLQRTDEQYF	TGTGCCAGCAGCTTACTGCAACGGACAGACGAGCAGTACTTC
TRBJ2-5	TRBD2	once	TRBV19	CASSLAGGPRETQYF	TGTGCCAGTAGCCTAGCGGGGGGGCCTCGGGAGACCCAGTACTTC
TRBJ1-1	TRBD1	-	TRBV19	CASIFDRGSTEAFF	TGTGCCAGTATTTTCGACAGGGGTAGCACTGAAGCTTTCTTT
TRBJ1-1	-	once	TRBV19	CASSMGVGQKNTEAFF	TGTGCCAGTAGTATGGGTGTCGGACAGAAGAACACTGAAGCTTTCTTT
TRBJ1-4	-	once	TRBV5-4	CASSLAGASNEKLFF	TGTGCCAGCAGCCTAGCAGGGGCCTCTAATGAAAAACTGTTTTTT
TRBJ1-1	TRBD1	-	TRBV4-1	CASSRGWTGHMNTEAFF	TGCGCCAGCAGCCGAGGATGGACAGGGCACATGAACACTGAAGCTTTCTTT
TRBJ2-6	TRBD1	-	TRBV2	CASSPTGGSGANVLTF	TGTGCCAGCAGCCCGACAGGGGGCTCTGGGGCCAACGTCCTGACTTTC
TRBJ1-6	-	once	TRBV5-8	CASSRTRDSPLHF	TGTGCCAGCAGCAGGACACGGGATTCACCCCTCCACTTT
TRBJ2-7	TRBD1	once	TRBV28	CASSRVQGVYEQYF	TGTGCCAGCTCCCGAGTGCAGGGGGTATACGAGCAGTACTTC
TRBJ2-3	TRBD2	-	TRBV7-3	CASSPSGGRADTQYF	TGTGCCAGCAGCCCCAGCGGGGGAAGGGCAGATACGCAGTATTTT
TRBJ2-1	TRBD2	-	TRBV5-1	CASSSETSAPYNEQFF	TGCGCCAGCAGTAGTGAAACTAGCGCCCCCTACAATGAGCAGTTCTTC
TRBJ1-1	-	-	TRBV5-1	CASSLGRRQMNTEAFF	TGCGCCAGCAGCTTGGGCCGAAGACAGATGAACACTGAAGCTTTCTTT
TRBJ2-6	-	-	TRBV5-1	CASSLETSSGANVLTF	TGCGCCAGCAGCTTGGAGACTAGTTCTGGGGCCAACGTCCTGACTTTC
TRBJ2-5	-	-	TRBV5-1	CASTTGQETQYF	TGCGCCAGTACTACAGGTCAAGAGACCCAGTACTTC
TRBJ2-3	TRBD2	-	TRBV7-9	CASSSPGLAGGGDTQYF	TGTGCCAGCAGCTCACCGGGACTAGCGGGAGGGGGAGATACGCAGTATTTT
TRBJ2-2	TRBD1	-	TRBV27	CASSLSRTGLGNTGELFF	TGTGCCAGCAGTTTAAGCAGGACAGGCCTGGGAAACACCGGGGAGCTGTTTTTT
TRBJ2-7	TRBD1	-	TRBV15	CATSRFSDRGDYEQYF	TGTGCCACCAGCAGATTCTCCGACAGGGGGGATTACGAGCAGTACTTC
TRBJ2-2	TRBD2	-	TRBV27	CASSRTSGYTGELFF	TGTGCCAGCAGCCGGACTAGCGGGTACACCGGGGAGCTGTTTTTT
TRBJ1-2	-	-	TRBV5-4	CASSLGAQVRGYTF	TGTGCCAGCAGCTTGGGGGCCCAGGTCAGGGGCTACACCTTC